These 15 T cell receptor beta chains were sequenced from one sample in a study of blood T cell repertoires in COVID-19. Sequencing was performed with immunoSEQ multiplex PCR; in TCRdb, only in-frame clones are kept and a portion is missing. The sample shows some 260,000 clones, around nine tenths of them seen only once. Source material: peripheral blood. These receptors were collected from a man between 18 and 35 years old with active or convalescent COVID-19.

The rearrangement links TRBV11-2 to TRBJ2-2, with D uncertain. Germline V CDR1 and CDR2: SGHAT, FQNNGV. This CDR3 has 13 amino acids. Trimming took off 8 bases at V and 2 bases at J, with 9 bases between the two ends. The CDR3 is CASLPINTGELFF. The CDR3 coding sequence is TGTGCCAGCCTACCCATCAACACCGGGGAGCTGTTTTTT. Looking up the rest from reference TRBV11-2 and TRBJ2-2 gives the full variable domain: EAGVAQSPRYKIIEKRQSVAFWCNPISGHATLYWYQQILGQGPKLLIQFQNNGVVDDSQLPKDRFSAERLKGVDSTLKIQPAKLEDSAVYLCASLPINTGELFFGEGSRLTVL.

This rearrangement joins TRBV9 to TRBJ2-3; TRBD2 matches at 8 bases. There are 15 residues in the CDR3. Germline assignment: CDR1 SGDLS and CDR2 YYNGEE. V shed 0 bases, J shed 0 bases, and the junction held 0 bases outside the gene matches. The CDR3 DNA reads TGTGCCAGCAGCGTAGTAGCGGGGAGCACAGATACGCAGTATTTT. Its protein product is CASSVVAGSTDTQYF.

The chain is built from TRBV19 and TRBJ1-2; the D gene is possibly TRBD1 (5 bases). Trimming left V 7 bases short and J 4 bases short, with 13 bases between. CDR1 LNHDA and CDR2 SQIVND come from the germline V gene (reference sequence). This CDR3 is 13 amino acids long. The CDR3 region has the DNA TGTGCCAGTACGGGGGAGCGGGTCTATGGCTACACCTTC. Protein product: CASTGERVYGYTF.

The V gene is TRBV10-3, the J gene TRBJ2-3; TRBD2 matches at 13 bases. The CDR3 covers 17 residues. V was pared by 6 bases and J by 0 bases, with 6 bases of the junction left unmatched. Germline V lookup: CDR1 ENHRY, CDR2 SYGVKD. The CDR3 region is CAISRLAGGTSTDTQYF. Here the CDR3 DNA reads TGTGCCATCAGCCGACTAGCGGGAGGAACTAGCACAGATACGCAGTATTTT.

In the case of this clone: Other DNA sequences in the sample encode the same CDR3. This chain uses TRBV10-3 with TRBJ1-2; unclear D gene. V was shortened by 3 bases and J by 2 bases, with 4 bases between the two germline ends. Germline CDR1 ENHRY, CDR2 SYGVKD. CDR3 length: 12 amino acids. CDR3 bases: TGTGCCATCAGTGACCGGAACTATGGCTACACCTTC. Protein product: CAISDRNYGYTF.

This clone appeared a single time. The chain couples TRBV7-8 to TRBJ2-7; D might be TRBD1 (6 bases). Germline V gene lookup returns CDR1 SGHVS and CDR2 FQNEAQ. With 3 bases removed from V and 4 bases from J, the gap between germline ends came to 13 bases. The CDR3 is made up of 14 amino acids. CDR3 amino acids: CASSFGGRLYEQYF. Here the CDR3 DNA reads TGTGCCAGCAGCTTTGGGGGCAGGCTTTACGAGCAGTACTTC.

The chain recombines TRBV27 with TRBJ2-2; the D gene is possibly TRBD2 (6 bases). This CDR3 comprises 14 residues. Trimming removed 7 bases from V and 4 bases from J, with 13 bases in between. The germline CDR1 and CDR2 sequences are MNHEY and SMNVEV (reference sequence). This chain's CDR3 is CASTRGSGTGELFF. The CDR3 DNA sequence: TGTGCCAGCACCCGGGGGTCAGGCACCGGGGAGCTGTTTTTT.

The chain is built from TRBV7-2 and TRBJ1-1, with 9 bases that match TRBD1. V lost 2 bases and J lost 5; bases outside the gene matches: 9. The CDR3 runs 16 residues. Germline V gene lookup returns CDR1 SGHTA and CDR2 FQGNSA. The CDR3 region is CASSLRLGQGKTEAFF. In DNA, the CDR3 is TGTGCCAGCAGCTTAAGGTTGGGACAGGGAAAGACTGAAGCTTTCTTT.

The chain carries TRBV6-4 and TRBJ1-1, with D possibly being TRBD1 (5 bases). In germline, CDR1 is MRHNA, CDR2 SNTAGT. The CDR3 loop spans 19 amino acids. The V end was cut by 0 bases, the J end by 4 bases, with 24 bases between. The CDR3 sequence is CASSDSPIGALGVRTEAFF. In DNA form, the CDR3 reads TGTGCCAGCAGTGACTCCCCAATAGGGGCCCTTGGGGTCCGCACTGAAGCTTTCTTT.

J is TRBJ1-5 and V is TRBV19; D ambiguous. Germline V lookup: CDR1 LNHDA, CDR2 SQIVND (reference sequence). This CDR3 comprises 13 residues. The V end lost 8 bases, the J end lost 5 bases, and 13 bases lay between the germline ends. Here the CDR3 reads CASSGRPYQPQHF. The CDR3, as DNA: TGTGCCAGTTCCGGCAGGCCCTATCAGCCCCAGCATTTT.

This chain uses TRBV7-3 with TRBJ2-3, with TRBD2 as a possible D gene (6 bases). CDR1 and CDR2 (germline): SGHTA, FQGTGA. CDR3 length equals 14 residues. V was trimmed by 5 bases and J by 7 bases, leaving 16 bases between them. The CDR3: CASSSGGIWNTQYF. In DNA, the CDR3 is TGTGCCAGCAGCAGTGGAGGGATCTGGAATACGCAGTATTTT.

The rearrangement links TRBV6-2 or TRBV6-3 to TRBJ1-5; D unresolved. Trimming took off 3 bases at V and 2 bases at J, with 11 bases between the two ends. The germline V gene has CDR1 MNHEY and CDR2 SVGEGT. The CDR3 totals 15 residues. CDR3 residues: CASSYSGMGNQPQHF. The CDR3 DNA reads TGTGCCAGCAGTTATTCGGGGATGGGCAATCAGCCCCAGCATTTT.

The chain employs TRBV28 and TRBJ1-2; 7 nucleotides line up with TRBD1. The CDR3 runs to 14 residues. Germline CDR1 reads MDHEN; CDR2 reads SYDVKM. The trim removed 3 bases at V and 7 bases at J, leaving 8 bases unmatched. This CDR3 reads CASSLLDRAGGYTF. CDR3 in DNA: TGTGCCAGCAGTTTGCTAGACAGGGCTGGTGGCTACACCTTC.

V is TRBV7-9 and J is TRBJ2-1; 11 nucleotides align to TRBD2. Trimming removed 4 bases from V and 4 bases from J; junction bases left unmatched: 3. The CDR3 has 15 residues. Germline V gene data show CDR1 as SEHNR and CDR2 as FQNEAQ (reference sequence). CDR3 nucleotides: TGTGCCAGCAGCTGGGGACTAGCGGAATACAATGAGCAGTTCTTC. The encoded protein is CASSWGLAEYNEQFF.

This clone was seen once. The chain recombines TRBV19 with TRBJ2-7, with D maybe TRBD2 (5 bases). V was trimmed by 3 bases and J by 3 bases, leaving 15 bases between them. Germline-derived CDR1 and CDR2 are LNHDA and SQIVND (reference sequence). The CDR3 is 15 amino acids. The CDR3 region is CASSIGGLDFYEQYF. CDR3 nucleotide sequence: TGTGCCAGTAGTATTGGAGGACTCGACTTCTACGAGCAGTACTTC.